This T cell receptor (beta chain) was profiled in a study of blood T cells in healthy people across ages. Study-level results: Unsorted PBMCs blocked a conclusive comparison of naive and antigen-experienced cells.

This CDR3 comprises 14 residues. The germline V gene has CDR1 DFQATT and CDR2 SNEGSKA (reference sequence). V lost 6 bases to trimming and J lost 2 bases, with 16 bases between them. Per sample, extraction of total RNA gave at least 5 micrograms in every case. This clonotype came up a few times. Its antigen is not identified. A J-beta primer mix and a sample-barcoded 5' primer were used in a second PCR of about 6 to 12 cycles. Each cDNA molecule was tagged by a template-switch adaptor that had 12 random nucleotides. In TCRdb, the 5' RACE reads were re-called with MiXCR into one record per CDR3 protein. In the table there are hundreds of thousands of distinct CDR3 sequences, around 38% of which are singletons.

Sequenced material: blood. The receptor was isolated from an elderly man in good health. This chain links TRBV20-1 with TRBJ2-5; D is perhaps TRBD2 (6 bases). The CDR3 DNA reads TGCAGTGCCTCCGGGACTCCGTCTCAAGAGACCCAGTACTTC. Translated: CSASGTPSQETQYF.